This T cell receptor (beta chain) was sequenced during a study of cytomegalovirus exposure and HLA in healthy donors. V shed 4 bases and J shed 4 bases, with 10 bases lying between them. Germline V lookup: CDR1 MRHNA, CDR2 SNTAGT. This CDR3 contains 13 residues. Study outcomes and limitations: Across HLA loci, a later analysis found differing TCR association rates, with DRB1 most and HLA-C fewest.

PCR involved 60 Vbeta and 13 Jbeta primers. Data came from immunoSEQ multiplex PCR; TCRdb stores just in-frame clones and leaves some out. The sample holds about 140,000 clones, 75% to 85% seen once. A remark on this clone: Its antigen is not known.

This chain uses TRBV6-4 with TRBJ2-5; D not certain. The clonotype comes from a man in his forties or fifties in good health and CMV-seronegative. The sequencing input was PBMCs. For the CDR3, the DNA is TGTGCCAGCAGTGCAGACTTCGGAGAGACCCAGTACTTC. Protein sequence: CASSADFGETQYF.